The 3 T cell receptor beta chains below come from one sample, sequenced in a study of identical twins. TCRdb passed the 5' RACE reads through MiXCR, listing each CDR3 protein once. The data hold just over 450,000 distinct CDR3 sequences, with 13% to 15% observed a single time. The data also belong to a second study, concerning yellow fever vaccine responses in identical twins.

Sequencing used CD4+ T cells sorted from blood. These receptors were taken from a young woman in good health.

The rearrangement uses TRBV6-5 and TRBJ2-3; 12 bases are shared with TRBD2. The V gene end was trimmed by 4 bases and the J gene end by 5 bases; junction bases not matched to a gene: 1. This CDR3 spans 14 amino acids. CDR1 and CDR2 from the germline V gene are MNHEY and SVGAGI. The chain's CDR3 is CASSSGLAGDTQYF. In DNA form, the CDR3 reads TGTGCCAGCAGTTCGGGACTAGCGGGAGATACGCAGTATTTT.

The CDR3 region is CASSLRRDRGPYEQYF. Written as DNA, the CDR3 is TGTGCCAGCAGCTTAAGGAGGGACAGGGGCCCCTACGAGCAGTACTTC. V is TRBV3-1 and J is TRBJ2-7, with TRBD1 matching 10 bases. The V and J ends lost 5 bases and 2 bases, in that order; junction bases with no gene match: 9. The CDR3 runs 16 residues. Germline V lookup: CDR1 LGHDT, CDR2 YNNKEL (reference sequence).

The chain recombines TRBV28 with TRBJ2-7, with 8 positions matching TRBD1. Germline V CDR1 and CDR2: MDHEN, SYDVKM. This CDR3 contains 16 residues. Losses at the gene ends were 3 bases for V and 2 bases for J; bases not matched to a gene: 9. CDR3 bases: TGTGCCAGCAGTTTGTCTCTGCCAGGGGGCACCTACGAGCAGTACTTC. It is translated as CASSLSLPGGTYEQYF.